The source of this T cell receptor beta chain is a study of cytomegalovirus exposure and HLA in healthy donors. In the PCR, 60 Vbeta and 13 Jbeta primers were used. Measured with immunoSEQ multiplex PCR; TCRdb has only the in-frame clones, and not every one. This repertoire shows hundreds of thousands of clones, more than 75% found once; its top ten account for around 3.9%. Germline V CDR1 and CDR2: MGHDK, SYGVNS. The CDR3 consists of 14 residues. The V end was cut by 7 bases, the J end by 2 bases, with 14 bases between. The source is a male donor in good health and CMV-seronegative. Sequenced sample: PBMCs. The V gene is TRBV25-1, the J gene TRBJ1-2; tentative D call: TRBD1 (6 bases). The CDR3: CASKIKGENYGYTF. In DNA, the CDR3 is TGTGCCAGCAAGATAAAGGGGGAGAACTATGGCTACACCTTC.